This is a list of T cell receptor beta chains from one sample in a study of cytomegalovirus exposure and HLA in healthy donors. The protocol was immunoSEQ multiplex PCR, while the TCRdb copy is restricted to in-frame clones and leaves out a portion. The sample carries 150,000 to 200,000 clones, 65% to 90% recorded once. The sample taken for sequencing was PBMCs. Receptor source: a girl aged 2 to 9 in good health and CMV-seropositive. CDR3s include the opening cysteine and the closing phenylalanine or tryptophan. A D gene is named only where the DNA matches it firmly. The listing skips clone size in some rows; elsewhere it reads once, few, many or a size class.

size: NA; D: TRBD2; J: TRBJ2-1; V: TRBV4-1; CDR3: CASSQETGGWNEQFF; DNA: TGCGCCAGCAGCCAAGAGACGGGGGGTTGGAATGAGCAGTTCTTC
size: NA; D: NA; J: TRBJ2-1; V: TRBV4-1; CDR3: CASSQGLGGQQFF; DNA: TGCGCCAGCAGCCAAGGGTTGGGGGGTCAGCAGTTCTTC
size: NA; D: TRBD1; J: TRBJ1-1; V: TRBV29-1; CDR3: CSVSGGGAATEAFF; DNA: TGCAGCGTTTCAGGAGGGGGCGCGGCCACTGAAGCTTTCTTT
size: NA; D: NA; J: TRBJ1-1; V: TRBV18; CDR3: CASSGVDSPDTEAFF; DNA: TGTGCCAGCTCAGGGGTCGACAGCCCGGACACTGAAGCTTTCTTT
size: NA; D: TRBD2; J: TRBJ2-5; V: TRBV5-4; CDR3: CASSTSGSGETQYF; DNA: TGTGCCAGCAGCACTAGCGGGAGCGGTGAGACCCAGTACTTC
size: few; D: TRBD1; J: TRBJ2-7; V: TRBV25-1; CDR3: CASRTGGTYEQYF; DNA: TGTGCCAGCAGGACAGGGGGCACGTACGAGCAGTACTTC
size: NA; D: NA; J: TRBJ1-6; V: TRBV6-6; CDR3: CASSNTGMIYNSPLHF; DNA: TGTGCCAGCAGCAACACAGGAATGATATATAATTCACCCCTCCACTTT
size: NA; D: TRBD1; J: TRBJ1-4; V: TRBV10-3; CDR3: CAISESTGGYEKLFF; DNA: TGTGCCATCAGTGAGTCGACAGGGGGGTATGAAAAACTGTTTTTT
size: once; D: TRBD2; J: TRBJ2-7; V: TRBV4-1; CDR3: CASSQGQREGVEQYF; DNA: TGCGCCAGCAGCCAAGGTCAGCGGGAGGGGGTCGAGCAGTACTTC
size: NA; D: NA; J: TRBJ2-2; V: TRBV7-9; CDR3: CASSLDTGLTNTGELFF; DNA: TGTGCCAGCAGCTTAGATACGGGACTCACGAACACCGGGGAGCTGTTTTTT
size: NA; D: TRBD1; J: TRBJ1-2; V: TRBV7-9; CDR3: CASSWSGQPKNYGYTF; DNA: TGTGCCAGCAGCTGGTCGGGACAGCCAAAAAACTATGGCTACACCTTC
size: NA; D: NA; J: TRBJ1-2; V: TRBV29-1; CDR3: CSVVPSRGYTF; DNA: TGCAGCGTTGTCCCCTCGCGGGGCTACACCTTC
size: NA; D: NA; J: TRBJ1-4; V: TRBV4-1; CDR3: CASSWTVNEKLFF; DNA: TGCGCCAGCAGCTGGACAGTTAATGAAAAACTGTTTTTT
size: once; D: TRBD2; J: TRBJ2-1; V: TRBV13; CDR3: CASSPGTSENSYNEQFF; DNA: TGTGCCAGCAGCCCAGGGACTAGCGAGAACTCCTACAATGAGCAGTTCTTC
size: NA; D: NA; J: TRBJ1-2; V: TRBV21-1; CDR3: CASSKVRGAWGYTF; DNA: TGTGCCAGCAGCAAAGTGCGGGGGGCTTGGGGCTACACCTTC
size: NA; D: NA; J: TRBJ2-5; V: TRBV6-1; CDR3: CASSELAGGQYF; DNA: TGTGCCAGCAGTGAACTGGCGGGCGGACAGTACTTC
size: NA; D: NA; J: TRBJ1-5; V: TRBV30; CDR3: CAWSSRFNQPQHF; DNA: TGTGCCTGGAGTTCCAGATTCAATCAGCCCCAGCATTTT
size: NA; D: NA; J: TRBJ2-5; V: TRBV11-2; CDR3: CASSLQETQYF; DNA: TGTGCCAGCAGCTTACAGGAGACCCAGTACTTC
size: NA; D: NA; J: TRBJ2-3; V: TRBV6-6; CDR3: CASSSTGRDTQYF; DNA: TGTGCCAGCAGTTCGACAGGGAGGGATACGCAGTATTTT
size: NA; D: NA; J: TRBJ2-1; V: TRBV7-2; CDR3: CASSYQDNEQFF; DNA: TGTGCCAGCAGCTATCAGGACAATGAGCAGTTCTTC
size: NA; D: NA; J: TRBJ1-1; V: TRBV10-2; CDR3: CASSAGKNTEAFF; DNA: TGCGCCAGCAGTGCAGGGAAGAACACTGAAGCTTTCTTT
size: NA; D: TRBD1; J: TRBJ1-1; V: TRBV2; CDR3: CASSEGQADRAFF; DNA: TGTGCCAGCAGCGAGGGACAGGCCGATCGGGCTTTCTTT
size: NA; D: NA; J: TRBJ1-2; V: TRBV28; CDR3: CASRTIGGAGGYTF; DNA: TGTGCCAGCAGGACAATTGGAGGGGCTGGGGGCTACACCTTC
size: NA; D: TRBD1; J: TRBJ2-7; V: TRBV2; CDR3: CASRLDRERLYEQYF; DNA: TGTGCCAGCAGGCTTGACAGGGAGAGGCTTTACGAGCAGTACTTC
size: NA; D: TRBD1; J: TRBJ2-1; V: TRBV5-1; CDR3: CASRAGTGTIEQFF; DNA: TGCGCCAGCAGGGCCGGGACAGGGACGATTGAGCAGTTCTTC
size: once; D: NA; J: TRBJ1-5; V: TRBV11-2; CDR3: CASSLVGFGQPQHF; DNA: TGTGCCAGCAGCTTAGTTGGTTTCGGTCAGCCCCAGCATTTT
size: NA; D: NA; J: TRBJ2-1; V: TRBV29-1; CDR3: CSVEYSNEQFF; DNA: TGCAGCGTTGAATACTCAAATGAGCAGTTCTTC
size: NA; D: TRBD2; J: TRBJ2-1; V: TRBV4-2; CDR3: CASTQTSGNEQFF; DNA: TGTGCCAGCACCCAGACTAGCGGCAATGAGCAGTTCTTC
size: NA; D: NA; J: TRBJ2-5; V: TRBV5-1; CDR3: CASSYRSGGPPETQYF; DNA: TGCGCCAGCAGCTACCGCTCCGGAGGTCCTCCAGAGACCCAGTACTTC
size: NA; D: NA; J: TRBJ2-1; V: TRBV9; CDR3: CASSARGRGASGEYNEQFF; DNA: TGTGCCAGCAGCGCCAGGGGGCGAGGGGCTAGCGGGGAATACAATGAGCAGTTCTTC
size: NA; D: NA; J: TRBJ1-2; V: TRBV2; CDR3: CASSEQGRFEVSYTF; DNA: TGTGCCAGCAGTGAACAGGGTCGCTTTGAAGTCAGCTACACCTTC
size: NA; D: TRBD1; J: TRBJ1-5; V: TRBV28; CDR3: CASSSGTGDDQPQHF; DNA: TGTGCCAGCAGTTCCGGGACAGGGGACGATCAGCCCCAGCATTTT
size: NA; D: TRBD1; J: TRBJ1-4; V: TRBV19; CDR3: CASRTQGEREKLFF; DNA: TGTGCCAGTAGAACACAGGGGGAAAGGGAAAAACTGTTTTTT
size: NA; D: TRBD1; J: TRBJ1-1; V: TRBV9; CDR3: CASSTTGTGGTEAFF; DNA: TGTGCCAGCAGCACAACCGGGACAGGGGGCACTGAAGCTTTCTTT
size: NA; D: NA; J: TRBJ1-4; V: TRBV5-1; CDR3: CASSMLTGRGEKLFF; DNA: TGCGCCAGCAGCATGTTGACGGGGAGGGGGGAGAAACTGTTTTTT
size: NA; D: NA; J: TRBJ1-2; V: TRBV7-3; CDR3: CASSGDRSGYTF; DNA: TGTGCCAGCAGCGGTGACAGGTCCGGCTACACCTTC